These 14 T cell receptor beta chains were all obtained from the same sample, sequenced in a study of shared clonotypes between healthy human individuals. CD45RO-negative cells were positively selected for CCR7, leaving out terminally differentiated effector memory CD45RA+ cells. Assay: immunoSEQ multiplex PCR; the TCRdb copy retains only in-frame clones and omits some. The sample has about 2 million clones, roughly 95% seen once. The source material was naive CD8+ T cells sorted from blood. These receptor sequences come from a man younger than 35 in good health.

The sample holds one count of this clone. The chain joins TRBV6-5 to TRBJ2-1, with 7 bases aligning to TRBD1. In germline, CDR1 is MNHEY, CDR2 SVGAGI. Trimming removed 5 bases from V and 6 bases from J; junction bases left unmatched: 7. The CDR3 runs to 14 residues. CDR3 nucleotide sequence: TGTGCCAGCAGTACAGGGGTTCCCCCCAATGAGCAGTTCTTC. It specifies CASSTGVPPNEQFF.

Comments on this clone: This same CDR3 is encoded by further DNA sequences in the sample. The chain couples TRBV5-6 to TRBJ2-1; D is uncertain. Germline lookup yields CDR1 SGHDT and CDR2 YYEEEE. The CDR3 extends over 13 amino acids. Trimming removed 3 bases at V and 3 bases at J, with 7 bases between. CDR3 DNA sequence: TGTGCCAGCAGCTCGCCCCTCTACAATGAGCAGTTCTTC. It is translated as CASSSPLYNEQFF.

This chain links TRBV5-1 with TRBJ2-7; 8 nucleotides match TRBD1. This CDR3 has 17 residues. Per the germline V gene, CDR1 is SGHRS and CDR2 is YFSETQ. V was clipped by 4 bases and J by 5 bases; unmatched bases: 17. CDR3 bases: TGCGCCAGCAGCCTACAGGGGGGACCCTTAAGATTAAACGAGCAGTACTTC. Its translation: CASSLQGGPLRLNEQYF.

The chain combines TRBV28 with TRBJ2-5; 9 bases agree with TRBD2. Losses at the gene ends were 8 bases for V and 4 bases for J; bases not matched to a gene: 5. From germline, CDR1 is MDHEN and CDR2 SYDVKM. The CDR3 is 13 residues long. CDR3 residues: CASRSSGRETQYF. CDR3 nucleotides: TGTGCCAGCCGAAGTAGCGGGAGAGAGACCCAGTACTTC.

The gene calls are TRBV6-5 and TRBJ1-2, with D perhaps TRBD1 (6 bases). V was cut by 4 bases and J by 6 bases, with 18 bases left in between. Germline V gene data show CDR1 as MNHEY and CDR2 as SVGAGI. The CDR3 extends over 15 amino acids. The CDR3 nucleotides are TGTGCCAGCAGTTCCGCGGACAGCAAGACGGATGGCTACACCTTC. It is translated as CASSSADSKTDGYTF.

V and J are TRBV19 and TRBJ1-5; D unresolved. V was trimmed by 2 bases and J by 0 bases, leaving 8 bases between them. Germline V CDR1 and CDR2: LNHDA, SQIVND (reference sequence). The CDR3 has 15 residues. CDR3 region: CASSILEISNQPQHF. The CDR3 DNA follows: TGTGCCAGTAGTATACTTGAGATTAGCAATCAGCCCCAGCATTTT.

The J gene is TRBJ1-1, the V gene TRBV7-8; 7 positions match TRBD1. The length of the CDR3 is 15 residues. Per germline, CDR1 SGHVS and CDR2 FQNEAQ. Trimming cost V 3 bases and J 6 bases; bases outside gene matches: 10. This CDR3 reads CASSLGQRREPEAFF. In DNA, the CDR3 is TGTGCCAGCAGCTTGGGACAGCGAAGAGAACCTGAAGCTTTCTTT.

This clone was detected a few times. Other DNA variants within this sample encode the same CDR3. The chain recombines TRBV28 with TRBJ1-5, with 8 bases fitting TRBD1. In germline, CDR1 is MDHEN, CDR2 SYDVKM. V trimming: 6 bases; J trimming: 4 bases; junction bases outside the gene matches: 5. This CDR3 is built from 14 residues. The CDR3 here is CASSQTGVNQPQHF. DNA of the CDR3: TGTGCCAGCAGCCAGACAGGGGTGAATCAGCCCCAGCATTTT.

The V gene is TRBV21-1, the J gene TRBJ2-5; TRBD1, the table's D call, was not compared with the DNA. TRBV21-1 is reported as a pseudogene. The CDR3 has 17 amino acids. CDR3 sequence: CASSKGPPRTGEETQYF. CDR3 DNA: TGTGCCAGCAGCAAAGGCCCCCCGAGGACAGGGGAAGAGACCCAGTACTTC.

This clone was counted a single time. The V call is TRBV15, the J call TRBJ2-7, with TRBD2 matching over 7 bases. The junction had 12 bases not matched to a gene; V was cut back by 5 bases and J by 11 bases. CDR1 is LNHNV and CDR2 is YYDKDF in the germline V gene (reference sequence). The CDR3 covers 13 residues. CDR3 nucleotide sequence: TGTGCCACCAGCTCCCCTGGGGAGGGTCCGGAGTACTTC. This gives the protein CATSSPGEGPEYF.

Comment on this clone: This sample includes further DNA sequences coding for the same CDR3. The V gene is TRBV29-1, the J gene TRBJ1-2; 10 bases map to TRBD1. The CDR3 covers 14 residues. Germline V gives CDR1 SQVTM, CDR2 ANQGSEA. J was trimmed by 3 bases and V by 1 base; bases with no gene match: 2. The CDR3 here is CSVEGQGADYGYTF. CDR3 in DNA: TGCAGCGTTGAAGGACAGGGGGCAGACTATGGCTACACCTTC.

The chain is built from TRBV9 and TRBJ2-5, with 10 bases lining up with TRBD1. V was pared by 1 base and J by 3 bases, with 9 bases of the junction left unmatched. The CDR3 is made up of 17 amino acids. Germline CDR1 reads SGDLS; CDR2 reads YYNGEE. The DNA for the CDR3 is TGTGCCAGCAGCGTAAACTCCAAGGGGACAGGGGAAGAGACCCAGTACTTC. This encodes CASSVNSKGTGEETQYF.

The chain combines TRBV27 with TRBJ2-7; D could derive from TRBD1 or TRBD2 (5 bases each). The V and J ends lost 5 bases and 2 bases respectively, with 13 bases between them. This CDR3 has 14 amino acids. Per germline, CDR1 MNHEY and CDR2 SMNVEV (reference sequence). The CDR3 region has the DNA TGTGCCAGCAGTCCCGGGACGGTTACCTACGAGCAGTACTTC. It yields the protein CASSPGTVTYEQYF.

The V call is TRBV14, the J call TRBJ1-1; maybe TRBD1 (5 bases). Germline V lookup: CDR1 SGHDN, CDR2 FVKESK. The ends were cut back, 1 base at V and 1 base at J, with 10 bases in the middle. The CDR3 sequence is 15 residues long. The CDR3 coding sequence is TGTGCCAGCAGCCAAGTCGCAGGGTGGAACACTGAAGCTTTCTTT. As protein: CASSQVAGWNTEAFF.